The clone carrying this T cell receptor (beta chain) was picked up a small number of times. The antigen remains undetermined. Quantitative 5'-RACE with molecular barcodes was used to make the TCR beta libraries. TCRdb redid the calling of the 5' RACE reads with MiXCR, one entry per CDR3 protein. The sample yields about 800,000 distinct CDR3 sequences, 12% seen once. This sample was taken from a study of CD8 T cells in ankylosing spondylitis. General study results and limits: Reportedly, matched ankylosing spondylitis synovial fluid was significantly enriched for disease-linked clones. Ankylosing spondylitis blood appeared to be characterized by a TCR beta motif of roughly eight highly homologous variants. Previously reported in reactive arthritis synovial fluid and blood were some of the motif variants.

Trimming cost V 8 bases and J 0 bases, with 13 bases left between them. This CDR3 is 14 amino acids long. The V gene's germline CDR1 is MNHNS and CDR2 SASEGT. This TCR was recovered from a male donor with ankylosing spondylitis. The chain recombines TRBV6-1 with TRBJ2-5; D possibly corresponds to TRBD1 (6 bases). Input material: blood, either unsorted or a sorted T cell fraction (not recorded which). The CDR3 spells CASLGGVYQETQYF. The CDR3 DNA is TGTGCCAGCCTAGGGGGAGTGTACCAAGAGACCCAGTACTTC.